This TCR beta chain was retrieved from a study of T cells after yellow fever vaccination. About this clonotype itself: Its antigen is currently unknown.

V was cut by 4 bases and J by 2 bases, with 10 bases left in between. CDR3 length: 13 residues. Germline CDR1 is SGHKS and CDR2 is YYEKEE (reference sequence). Study findings and constraints: After the booster, nearly 98% of CD4 and more than 75% of CD8 primary-response clones were re-detected.

TCRdb ran MiXCR on the 5' RACE reads and lists one entry per CDR3 protein. This table has some 350,000 distinct CDR3 sequences, around 3.9% appearing once. The sequencing used PBMCs, collected 5 days after the yellow fever booster vaccination. This clonotype originated in a man younger than 35 who received the YFV17D yellow fever vaccine. The J gene is TRBJ2-7, the V gene TRBV5-5, with a tentative D call TRBD2 (6 bases). CDR3 DNA sequence: TGTGCCAGCAGCCCCCGGGAGACCTACGAGCAGTACTTC. Its protein product is CASSPRETYEQYF. Full variable domain (rest looked up from reference TRBV5-5 and TRBJ2-7): DAGVTQSPTHLIKTRGQQVTLRCSPISGHKSVSWYQQVLGQGPQFIFQYYEKEERGRGNFPDRFSARQFPNYSSELNVNALLLGDSALYLCASSPRETYEQYFGPGTRLTVT.